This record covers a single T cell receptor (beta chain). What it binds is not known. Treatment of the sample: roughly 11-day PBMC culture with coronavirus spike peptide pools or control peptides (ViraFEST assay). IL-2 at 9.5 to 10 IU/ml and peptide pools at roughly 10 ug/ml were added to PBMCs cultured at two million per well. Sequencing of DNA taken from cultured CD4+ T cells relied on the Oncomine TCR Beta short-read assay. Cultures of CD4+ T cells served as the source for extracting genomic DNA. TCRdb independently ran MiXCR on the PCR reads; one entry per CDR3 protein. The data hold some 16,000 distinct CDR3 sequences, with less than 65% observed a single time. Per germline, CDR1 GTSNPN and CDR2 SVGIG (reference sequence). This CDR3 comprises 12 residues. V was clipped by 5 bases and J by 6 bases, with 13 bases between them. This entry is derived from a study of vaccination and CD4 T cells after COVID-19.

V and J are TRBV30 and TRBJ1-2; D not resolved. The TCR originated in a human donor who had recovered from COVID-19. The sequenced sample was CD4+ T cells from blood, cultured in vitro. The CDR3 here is CAWFAPSNGYTF. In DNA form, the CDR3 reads TGTGCCTGGTTTGCCCCCTCGAATGGCTACACCTTC.